The rows below give T cell receptor beta chains drawn from one sample of a study of blood T cell repertoires in COVID-19. The repertoire was sequenced with immunoSEQ multiplex PCR; TCRdb's copy has only in-frame clones and lacks some. The table shows approximately 240,000 clones, with 85% to 90% occurring only once. The sample was PBMCs or T cells enriched from blood (not recorded which). The receptor source for this set is a woman in her fifties or sixties in a cohort exposed to, infected with or recovered from COVID-19 (not recorded which). CDR3s include the opening cysteine and the closing phenylalanine or tryptophan. Each record gives: V gene, D gene, CDR3 length, J gene, clone size, CDR3 protein, CDR3 DNA. D genes are given only for firm matches. Not all rows give a size; the values are once, few, many and, for expanded clones, a class.

>TRBV4-3|.|13|TRBJ2-7|.
CASSQEGGYEQYF
TGCGCCAGCAGCCAAGAAGGGGGCTACGAGCAGTACTTC
>TRBV6-1|.|15|TRBJ2-2|.
CASSEAGLTIGELFF
TGTGCCAGCAGTGAGGCAGGGTTGACGATCGGGGAGCTGTTTTTT
>TRBV6-6|TRBD2|16|TRBJ2-3|.
CASSTGTNRFTDTQYF
TGTGCCAGCAGTACCGGGACTAATAGATTCACAGATACGCAGTATTTT
>TRBV9|TRBD2|16|TRBJ2-7|.
CASSAPSSGGSYEQYF
TGTGCCAGCAGCGCCCCGTCTAGCGGGGGTTCCTACGAGCAGTACTTC
>TRBV3-1/TRBV3-2|.|14|TRBJ1-1|.
CASSQGGRAPEAFF
TGTGCCAGCAGCCAAGGAGGGAGGGCCCCTGAAGCTTTCTTT
>TRBV19|TRBD2|16|TRBJ2-1|once
CASSTVAGRSYNEQFF
TGTGCCAGTAGTACAGTAGCGGGGAGGTCCTACAATGAGCAGTTCTTC
>TRBV14|TRBD1|17|TRBJ1-4|.
CASSPRQGGPTNEKLFF
TGTGCCAGCAGCCCCCGACAGGGGGGCCCAACTAATGAAAAACTGTTTTTT
>TRBV7-6|TRBD1|15|TRBJ2-7|few
CASSLRTGGGYEQYF
TGTGCCAGCAGCCTACGGACAGGGGGCGGGTACGAGCAGTACTTC
>TRBV7-2|TRBD1|15|TRBJ1-2|once
CASSITGTGLNGYTF
TGTGCCAGCAGCATAACAGGGACAGGTCTAAATGGCTACACCTTC
>TRBV7-2|.|15|TRBJ2-1|.
CASSRGVSLSNEQFF
TGTGCCAGCAGCAGAGGAGTGAGTCTGAGCAATGAGCAGTTCTTC
>TRBV9|.|14|TRBJ2-3|.
CASSVGSSMNTQYF
TGTGCCAGCAGCGTAGGGTCTAGCATGAATACGCAGTATTTT
>TRBV30|.|16|TRBJ2-3|.
CAWRLARGHGTDTQYF
TGTGCCTGGAGACTGGCCCGGGGACATGGCACAGATACGCAGTATTTT
>TRBV11-3|.|13|TRBJ2-1|.
CASSSYSYNEQFF
TGTGCCAGCAGTAGTTACTCCTACAATGAGCAGTTCTTC
>TRBV9|TRBD1|14|TRBJ1-4|.
CASSVQGVNEKLFF
TGTGCCAGCAGCGTACAGGGGGTTAATGAAAAACTGTTTTTT
>TRBV3-1/TRBV3-2|.|14|TRBJ1-6|.
CASSQRGGASPLHF
TGTGCCAGCAGCCAACGAGGAGGGGCCTCACCCCTCCACTTT
>TRBV7-9|TRBD1|16|TRBJ1-1|.
CASSFPRTGMNTEAFF
TGTGCCAGCAGCTTCCCGAGGACAGGCATGAACACTGAAGCTTTCTTT
>TRBV10-2|TRBD2|17|TRBJ2-1|.
CASSDTPLAGGGNEQFF
TGCGCCAGCAGTGATACCCCCTTGGCGGGGGGTGGAAATGAGCAGTTCTTC
>TRBV10-3|TRBD2|17|TRBJ2-1|.
CAISESLAGGSYNEQFF
TGTGCCATCAGTGAGTCGTTGGCGGGGGGGTCCTACAATGAGCAGTTCTTC
>TRBV7-7|TRBD1|16|TRBJ2-2|once
CASSSGRDRPAGELFF
TGTGCTAGCAGCTCCGGCCGGGACAGACCCGCCGGGGAGCTGTTTTTT
>TRBV3-1/TRBV3-2|.|16|TRBJ1-3|.
CASSQEGRISGNTIYF
TGTGCCAGCAGCCAGGAGGGTAGGATAAGTGGAAACACCATATATTTT
>TRBV19|TRBD2|15|TRBJ2-5|.
CASKEGRVQQETQYF
TGTGCCAGTAAAGAAGGGAGGGTTCAGCAAGAGACCCAGTACTTC
>TRBV6-6|.|12|TRBJ1-1|.
CATGLGSTEAFF
TGTGCCACCGGACTGGGGTCCACTGAAGCTTTCTTT
>TRBV20-1|TRBD1|11|TRBJ2-7|.
CSASGQDEQYF
TGCAGTGCTAGCGGACAGGACGAGCAGTACTTC
>TRBV11-2|.|15|TRBJ1-5|once
CASSLGDRSNQPQHF
TGTGCCAGCAGCTTGGGTGACAGGAGCAATCAGCCCCAGCATTTT
>TRBV3-1/TRBV3-2|TRBD2|16|TRBJ2-5|.
CASSQGFGGTKETQYF
TGTGCCAGCAGCCAGGGATTCGGGGGGACTAAAGAGACCCAGTACTTC
>TRBV5-1|TRBD1|13|TRBJ1-1|.
CASSLDRGTEAFF
TGCGCCAGCAGCTTGGACAGGGGTACTGAAGCTTTCTTT
>TRBV7-2|.|12|TRBJ2-7|.
CASSLSSYEQYF
TGTGCCAGCAGCCTATCCTCCTACGAGCAGTACTTC
>TRBV4-2|.|16|TRBJ2-7|.
CASSHTSAGGGYEQYF
TGTGCCAGCAGCCATACCTCTGCCGGCGGAGGTTACGAGCAGTACTTC
>TRBV13|.|14|TRBJ2-7|.
CASSFGGEIYEQYF
TGTGCCAGCAGCTTCGGCGGGGAGATCTACGAGCAGTACTTC
>TRBV9|.|15|TRBJ2-1|once
CASTPASGSYNEQFF
TGTGCCAGCACTCCTGCTAGTGGCTCCTACAATGAGCAGTTCTTC
>TRBV7-2|.|14|TRBJ1-3|.
CASSWAGTGNTIYF
TGTGCCAGCAGCTGGGCAGGGACTGGAAACACCATATATTTT
>TRBV9|.|16|TRBJ1-1|.
CASRVGEGATNTEAFF
TGTGCCAGCAGGGTAGGAGAGGGCGCTACGAACACTGAAGCTTTCTTT
>TRBV5-4|.|15|TRBJ1-3|.
CASSDPRGFGNTIYF
TGTGCCAGCAGCGACCCTAGGGGGTTTGGAAACACCATATATTTT
>TRBV19|TRBD1|16|TRBJ1-1|many
CASTRRGQGPNTEAFF
TGTGCCAGTACCCGTAGGGGACAGGGGCCCAACACTGAAGCTTTCTTT
>TRBV15|TRBD1|17|TRBJ1-1|.
CATSRRTGTAGSAEAFF
TGTGCCACCAGCAGACGCACCGGGACAGCTGGGTCTGCTGAAGCTTTCTTT
>TRBV28|TRBD1|14|TRBJ1-4|.
CASSSDRGHEKLFF
TGTGCCAGCAGCTCGGACAGGGGGCACGAAAAACTGTTTTTT
>TRBV11-2|TRBD2|16|TRBJ2-7|.
CASSKGLAGSSYEQYF
TGTGCCAGCAGCAAGGGACTAGCGGGGTCCTCCTACGAGCAGTACTTC
>TRBV10-2|TRBD1|15|TRBJ2-1|.
CASTYRGYSYNEQFF
TGCGCCAGCACTTACAGGGGATACTCCTACAATGAGCAGTTCTTC
>TRBV5-1|.|15|TRBJ1-3|few
CASSSGSSLGNTIYF
TGCGCCAGCAGCTCCGGTTCTTCATTGGGAAACACCATATATTTT
>TRBV9|.|14|TRBJ1-1|.
CASSPTGGIAEAFF
TGTGCCAGCAGCCCCACCGGGGGGATCGCTGAAGCTTTCTTT
>TRBV27|TRBD1|18|TRBJ1-6|.
CASSPLSPTGDYNSPLHF
TGTGCCAGCAGCCCACTTTCACCGACAGGGGATTACAATTCACCCCTCCACTTT
>TRBV10-3|TRBD2|12|TRBJ2-4|.
CASAGLENIQYF
TGTGCCTCAGCGGGACTAGAAAACATTCAGTACTTC
>TRBV4-3|TRBD1|14|TRBJ1-1|.
CASSQVDRGTEAFF
TGCGCCAGCAGCCAGGTGGACAGGGGCACTGAAGCTTTCTTT
>TRBV6-5|.|14|TRBJ1-6|many
CASSYRRQGSPLHF
TGTGCCAGCAGTTACCGTCGCCAGGGATCACCCCTCCACTTT
>TRBV24-1|TRBD1|20|TRBJ1-5|.
CATSDLNRDRGPYSNQPQHF
TGTGCCACCAGTGATCTGAACCGGGACAGGGGCCCCTATAGCAATCAGCCCCAGCATTTT